Listed below are T cell receptor beta chains from one sample, sequenced in a study of blood T cell repertoires in COVID-19. The assay was immunoSEQ multiplex PCR, and TCRdb's table has in-frame clones only and misses some. The table includes roughly 180,000 clones, 60% to 80% detected once. The sample was peripheral blood. The origin of the receptors is a man aged 60-69 years with active or convalescent COVID-19. Each CDR3 is given with its conserved first and last residue. The D gene is left open where the match is weak. A row's size may be missing; if present it is once, few, many or a size class.

J gene: TRBJ1-3; D gene: TRBD1; clone size: -; V gene: TRBV7-2; CDR3 DNA: TGTGCCAGCAGCCTGGGACAGTCTGGAAACACCATATATTTT; CDR3 protein: CASSLGQSGNTIYF
J gene: TRBJ2-1; D gene: -; clone size: -; V gene: TRBV6-5; CDR3 DNA: TGTGCAGGGGGGCTAGCGGTCAATGAGCAGTTCTTC; CDR3 protein: CAGGLAVNEQFF
J gene: TRBJ2-3; D gene: -; clone size: -; V gene: TRBV7-8; CDR3 DNA: TGTGCCAGCAGCCGAATGTGGGAGTCGACAGATACGCAGTATTTT; CDR3 protein: CASSRMWESTDTQYF
J gene: TRBJ2-4; D gene: -; clone size: once; V gene: TRBV4-3; CDR3 DNA: TGCGCCAGCAGCCAAGATGAGGGGGGGTACAACATTCAGTACTTC; CDR3 protein: CASSQDEGGYNIQYF
J gene: TRBJ2-1; D gene: -; clone size: once; V gene: TRBV24-1; CDR3 DNA: TGTGCCACCAGTGAACAGGTCGGAAATGAGCAGTTCTTC; CDR3 protein: CATSEQVGNEQFF
J gene: TRBJ2-3; D gene: TRBD2; clone size: once; V gene: TRBV6-2/TRBV6-3; CDR3 DNA: TGTGCCAGCAGGCCTAGCGGGCGCACAGATACGCAGTATTTT; CDR3 protein: CASRPSGRTDTQYF
J gene: TRBJ2-7; D gene: -; clone size: few; V gene: TRBV6-5; CDR3 DNA: TGTGCCACCCGCGGCGGCCGCTACGAGCAGTACTTC; CDR3 protein: CATRGGRYEQYF
J gene: TRBJ2-1; D gene: TRBD2; clone size: -; V gene: TRBV7-9; CDR3 DNA: TGTGCCAGCAGCTCCCCGGGACTAGCGGGACAGGAGCAGTTCTTC; CDR3 protein: CASSSPGLAGQEQFF
J gene: TRBJ1-5; D gene: TRBD1; clone size: few; V gene: TRBV5-1; CDR3 DNA: TGCGCCAGCAGCTCCGCAGGGGGGCAGCCCCAGCATTTT; CDR3 protein: CASSSAGGQPQHF
J gene: TRBJ2-7; D gene: -; clone size: once; V gene: TRBV3-1/TRBV3-2; CDR3 DNA: TGTGCCAGCAGCCCCCAGGGACAAAGATTAATTTACGAGCAGTACTTC; CDR3 protein: CASSPQGQRLIYEQYF
J gene: TRBJ2-2; D gene: -; clone size: -; V gene: TRBV30; CDR3 DNA: TGTGCCTGCCTTCCTGGGAGCGGACGAACCGGGGAGCTGTTTTTT; CDR3 protein: CACLPGSGRTGELFF
J gene: TRBJ2-3; D gene: -; clone size: -; V gene: TRBV3-1/TRBV3-2; CDR3 DNA: TGTGCCAGCAGCCAAGATCGGGGGAGCACAGATACGCAGTATTTT; CDR3 protein: CASSQDRGSTDTQYF
J gene: TRBJ2-1; D gene: TRBD2; clone size: once; V gene: TRBV7-3; CDR3 DNA: TGTGCCAGCAGCCCCCGGGGAGGGAATGAGCAGTTCTTC; CDR3 protein: CASSPRGGNEQFF
J gene: TRBJ1-6; D gene: -; clone size: -; V gene: TRBV28; CDR3 DNA: TGTGCCTGCCGGGGGGCTTTGGATTCACCCCTCCACTTT; CDR3 protein: CACRGALDSPLHF